Described below is a single T cell receptor beta chain sequence and its context. Its recognized antigen is unknown. Base qualities are missing; no much larger clone stands one base away. CDR1 and CDR2 were assigned from the germline V gene as SGDLS and YYNGEE. Here V drops 3 bases and J drops 9 bases, and the junction holds 12 bases not matched to any gene. From its cysteine to its phenylalanine, the CDR3 spans 15 amino acids. Only the CDR3 DNA stays, 45 bases, in frame from base 1. The receptor library was made with the immunoSEQ multiplex PCR assay. The multiplex PCR relied on a mix of 60 forward primers for TCR Vbeta segments and 13 reverse primers for TCR Jbeta segments. The CDR3 region of rearranged TCR beta genes was amplified from genomic DNA with a multiplex PCR assay. On the Illumina HiSeq System, the amplified TCR beta libraries were sequenced as 87-base-pair reads. The authors processed their data as follows. Across the roughly 700 repertoires, a later analysis counted 60 million to 90 million unique TCR beta chains, 9 million to 14 million of which were shared by at least two donors. Raw reads were error-corrected and collapsed into unique sequences by a nearest-neighbor algorithm in which closely related sequences were merged to remove PCR and sequencing errors. Alignment of CDR3 sequences to IMGT reference sequences was used to assign V, D and J gene segments. For a sequence to be retained, a match of at least six nucleotides was required to both a V gene segment and a J gene segment. Rearrangements were classified as productive when the CDR3 lacked stop codons and remained in frame with V and J, and all other rearrangements were classified as non-productive. CDR3 was defined according to IMGT convention as the region running from the second conserved V-encoded cysteine to the conserved J-encoded phenylalanine. The earlier analysis of around 640 of the donors excluded sequences that lacked an unambiguous match to a single V gene segment. In an earlier analysis of 587 of the donors, V segments were called functional above 56.7% productive rearrangements and were called segregating when the between-donor standard deviation exceeded 5%. A statistical classification framework was developed to diagnose cytomegalovirus status using the catalog of TCR beta chain sequences. V and J gene assignment, in a later analysis, came from comparing TCR nucleotide sequences with IMGT/GENE-DB human TR gene sequences. A later analysis assigned CDR3 sequences and most-parsimonious VDJ recombination scenarios with the TCRdist pipeline. In a later analysis, each TCR beta chain was defined by its CDR3 amino acid sequence together with its V-gene family, and reads without a unique V-gene family were excluded. In a later analysis, around 650 highly shared, low-generation-probability nucleotide sequences were removed to address suspected cross-contamination and a sequencing artifact. In a later analysis, a clonal expansion index for each public chain was calculated from normalized within-repertoire ranks of inferred template counts. In a later analysis, generation probabilities were computed with a VDJ recombination model fitted to out-of-frame rearrangements, and the resulting probabilities were checked against IGoR. A later analysis scored TCR-TCR, TCR-HLA and TCR-CMV co-occurrence with hypergeometric tests, applying a repertoire-size bias correction to TCR pairs. In a later analysis, false discovery rates were estimated by permuting HLA or CMV assignments 20 times. In a later analysis, co-occurring TCRs were grouped with DBSCAN, and TCRdist sequence similarity was added when clustering was performed within HLA-allele-positive subsets. Co-occurrence clustering excluded repertoires with fewer than 30,000 or more than 120,000 public chains, plus five with anomalous nucleotide sharing. This immuneACCESS table, as held by TCRdb, lists in-frame sequences with V and J called but not all clones. Of the missing ones, under half trace to an unresolved V gene in checked studies; the others have no known cause. V and J calls plus clone size are reproduced from that table; the DNA served to infer D and trimming. The sample includes about 160,000 clones, with 60% to 85% observed a single time. The leading ten clones occupy roughly 6.4% of the sample.

These data come from a study of cytomegalovirus exposure and HLA in healthy donors (dated by TCRdb to the late 2010s). In the study overall: An earlier analysis of a few hundred of the donors reported about 260 Gb of sequence data and around 110 million unique TCR beta sequences obtained from about 170 million T cells. Roughly 300 gigabases of sequencing data and approximately 85 million unique TCR sequences were included in an early release covering roughly 600 HLA-typed donors. The genetic ancestry cluster associated with self-reported Caucasian donors included over 80% of the roughly 360 genotyped donors. The study aimed to test whether signatures of past pathogen exposure could be identified by cataloging public T cell receptors. The study used immunosequencing to profile the T cell repertoires of 670 or so subjects and linked those repertoires to cytomegalovirus serostatus. In addition to the first cohort of around 670 subjects, a separate validation cohort of about 120 different subjects was used. To predict cytomegalovirus infection status, the study brought together high-throughput TCR immunosequencing, statistical association of individual TCRs with disease status, and machine learning. A later analysis re-analyzed previously published TCR beta repertoires from 550 to 700 donors and added high-resolution HLA genotyping to study TCR occurrence patterns. The later analysis used no new phenotypic data to find candidate immune exposures, relying instead on TCR beta sequences and their occurrence across donors. In an earlier analysis of roughly 540 of the donors, high-throughput TCR beta sequencing was used to judge whether each TCR beta V gene segment behaved as functional or pseudogenic. Donor age, sex, ethnicity and CMV serostatus were compiled alongside the repertoire data. Genome-wide SNP genotypes for about 60% of the roughly 700 donors were used in a later genetic analysis, which treated that subset as a discovery cohort. All discovery cohort repertoires had been generated using a single sequencing platform. HLA typing covered class I and class II loci at four-digit resolution. The number of typed donors differed by locus: roughly 620-630 for A, B, C, DRB1 and DQB1; 522 for DQA1; around 610 for DPA1; and roughly 490 for DPB1. Because of strong linkage in the cohort, roughly five DR-DQ haplotypes were treated as single units for association and clustering. Across around 400 genotyped donors of the cohort, an average of roughly 250,000 unique TCR beta nucleotide sequences per donor were sequenced, and about a sixth of those sequences were non-productive. The investigation overall reported the following: Compared with equally common non-associated chains, HLA-associated TCR beta chains in a later analysis were more clonally expanded and had lower generation probabilities. In a later analysis, 16,951 TCR beta sequences were associated with specific HLA alleles at a false discovery rate of 0.05. In a later analysis, most CMV-associated TCR beta chains were found to appear HLA-restricted, with HLA associations seemingly driven largely by CMV exposure. Presence/absence analyses assumed roughly uniform sequencing depth across donors, an assumption that may not hold. A later genetic analysis reported fewer N-insertions in productive TCRs among donors in an Asian-associated ancestry cluster than the approximately 670-donor mean. Because counts were too low, some 17 rarely observed V segments, including chromosome 9 orphons, were left out of the earlier analysis of 500 to 650 of the donors. The authors suggested that the approach could potentially be generalized to other disease states and immunological phenotypes. A further reported finding was that TCR beta sequences accurately predicted the HLA-A and HLA-B alleles for most subjects in the first cohort. A cluster of highly shared sequence variants was judged likely to represent a technical artifact of the sequencing pipeline. In vitro tests confirmed that three of the cytomegalovirus-associated TCR beta chains recognize cytomegalovirus antigens. In an earlier analysis of more than 500 of the donors, most TCR beta V segments appeared in productive rearrangements about 90% or about 30% of the time, broadly matching IMGT annotations. For the cohort, immune exposure information was limited to CMV serostatus. The classifier was reported to diagnose cytomegalovirus status with high specificity and sensitivity in both the original and validation cohorts. Because the 87-base-pair reads could not distinguish some IMGT-functional V segments, including TRBV6-2 and TRBV6-3, those segments were excluded. In the study, roughly 160 TCR beta chains were listed as associated with cytomegalovirus. V-gene and J-gene trimming of TCR beta chains was associated with a missense DCLRE1C variant in a later genetic analysis, and the association was replicated in an independent cohort. Most TCR sequences were observed very rarely across donors, whereas some public TCRs were present in many individuals. HLA typing was unavailable for some donors at each locus, so association tests used only the typed subset. This cohort had only TCR beta chains sequenced, and the lack of alpha or paired-chain data limited which features could be detected. Strong co-occurrence of HLA alleles, especially DR and DQ, made assigning TCR associations to individual alleles difficult. In a later analysis, the rate of TCR association differed among HLA loci, with DRB1 alleles having the most associated TCRs and HLA-C alleles having the fewest. A later analysis reported that several top co-occurrence clusters appeared linked to parvovirus B19, influenza, CMV and Epstein-Barr virus. Linkage disequilibrium might explain the correlated functional status among segregating V segments, but an unknown experimental factor could not be ruled out.

The cohort was made up of 650 to 700 healthy bone marrow donors. At the time of sampling, every cohort member was nominally healthy, though immune exposures that went unrecorded were likely present. The donor tested CMV seropositive, placing the donor among the 250 to 350 seropositive members of the cohort. Each donor provided a peripheral blood sample, and peripheral blood mononuclear cells were used for TCR beta sequencing. The Qiagen DNeasy Blood Extraction Kit was used to extract genomic DNA from the blood cell samples. Material for sequencing was PBMCs. The receptor was isolated from a middle-aged woman in good health and CMV-seropositive. Here the chain combines TRBV9 and TRBJ2-1, and TRBD2 matches 7 of the central bases. The CDR3 region: CASSGTRAVVSEQFF. DNA sequence: TGTGCCAGCAGCGGGACTAGAGCGGTTGTCAGTGAGCAGTTCTTC.